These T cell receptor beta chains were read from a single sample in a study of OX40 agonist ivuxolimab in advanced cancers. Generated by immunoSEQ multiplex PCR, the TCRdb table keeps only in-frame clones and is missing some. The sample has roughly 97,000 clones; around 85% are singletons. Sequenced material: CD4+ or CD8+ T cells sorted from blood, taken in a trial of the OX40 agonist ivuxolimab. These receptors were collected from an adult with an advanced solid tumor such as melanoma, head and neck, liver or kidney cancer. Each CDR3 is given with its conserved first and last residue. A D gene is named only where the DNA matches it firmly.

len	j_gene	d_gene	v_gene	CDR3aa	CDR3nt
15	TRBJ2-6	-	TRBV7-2	CASSLGGSGANVLTF	TGTGCCAGCAGCTTAGGGGGCTCTGGGGCCAACGTCCTGACTTTC
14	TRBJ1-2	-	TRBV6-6	CASSYSGTPYGYTF	TGTGCCAGCAGTTACTCCGGGACGCCGTATGGCTACACCTTC
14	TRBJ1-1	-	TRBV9	CASSVGGAGTEAFF	TGTGCCAGCAGCGTTGGGGGGGCAGGGACTGAAGCTTTCTTT
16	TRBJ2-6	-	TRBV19	CASTDSRSSGANVLTF	TGTGCCAGTACAGACAGCCGGAGCTCTGGGGCCAACGTCCTGACTTTC
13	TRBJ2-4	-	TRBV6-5	CASSYSGENIQYF	TGTGCCAGCAGTTACTCTGGGGAAAACATTCAGTACTTC
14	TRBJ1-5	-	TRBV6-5	CASSLTYSNQPQHF	TGTGCCAGCAGTTTGACCTATAGCAATCAGCCCCAGCATTTT
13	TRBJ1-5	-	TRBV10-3	CAISEPDGKPQHF	TGTGCCATCAGTGAACCCGACGGAAAGCCCCAGCATTTT
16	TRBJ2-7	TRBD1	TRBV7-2	CASSRTGGLGLYEQYF	TGTGCCAGCAGCCGTACAGGGGGTTTAGGTCTCTACGAGCAGTACTTC
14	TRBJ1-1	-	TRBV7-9	CASSLASDYTEAFF	TGTGCCAGCAGCTTAGCGAGTGACTACACTGAAGCTTTCTTT
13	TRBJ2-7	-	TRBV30	CAWSGRPRYEQYF	TGTGCCTGGAGCGGAAGACCTCGCTACGAGCAGTACTTC
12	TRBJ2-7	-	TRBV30	CALSRTYEEQYF	TGTGCTTTGTCCCGAACGTATGAAGAGCAGTACTTC
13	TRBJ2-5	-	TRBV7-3	CASSSDGTATQYF	TGTGCCAGCAGCTCGGACGGGACGGCGACCCAGTACTTC
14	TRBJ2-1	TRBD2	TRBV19	CASSQKGLANEQFF	TGTGCCAGTAGTCAAAAAGGACTAGCCAATGAGCAGTTCTTC
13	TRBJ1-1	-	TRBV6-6	CASTYGGNTEAFF	TGTGCCAGCACTTACGGGGGGAACACTGAAGCTTTCTTT
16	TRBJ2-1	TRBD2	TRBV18	CASSDLAGGSRNEQFF	TGTGCCAGCTCCGACCTAGCGGGGGGGAGTAGGAATGAGCAGTTCTTC